This TCR beta chain was captured by sequencing in a study of blood T cell repertoires in COVID-19 (dated by TCRdb to 2019 to 2021). For the study in its entirety: The collaborator samples originated in the United States, Italy and Spain and spanned the acute and convalescent phases of COVID-19. The material from the prospective study consisted of cDNA or gDNA derived from T cells, B-cell-depleted T cells, or PBMCs. The dataset comprised deeply sampled blood TCRbeta repertoires from subjects exposed to, actively infected with, or recovered from COVID-19. A freely available public database, intended as a resource for researchers studying the immune response to SARS-CoV-2, is where the repertoires were released. The samples were drawn from two sources: the first 160 participants of the ongoing ImmuneRACE study, and 1,200 or so subjects contributed by 6 global collaborators. Sample metadata almost always included a de-identified subject ID, COVID-19 status, age in years and sex. Where available, HLA class I and class II types were taken from metadata supplied by the sample provider and were not determined by assay-based typing.

What the work shows at the level of the full study, not this receptor alone: How much clinical and demographic metadata was included differed by source and by participant, and the metadata was provided uncurated.

In Seattle, one collaborating source enrolled patients while the infection was active and tracked those patients longitudinally over the course of disease. The collaborating institutions used their own protocols to collect whole blood in K2EDTA tubes. For TCRbeta analysis, collaborator samples were shipped as frozen whole blood, as isolated PBMCs, or as DNA extracted from either sample type. V loses 7 bases, J loses 4 bases, and the germline ends lie 19 bases apart. The CDR3 holds 15 amino acids from the cysteine to the phenylalanine. The DNA shown is the 45-base CDR3, in frame from base 1. CDR1 and CDR2, looked up from the germline V gene, are SNHLY and FYNNEI. As for this clone: The antigen it recognizes is unknown. No base quality values were provided; no much bigger clone lies one nucleotide off.

TCRbeta CDR3 regions were amplified from genomic DNA using the immunoSEQ Assay, a bias-controlled multiplex PCR. Per the authors' processing: Within the assay, amplification of reference gene primers was used to estimate how many nucleated cells each sample contained. Sequence reads were collapsed and filtered to measure the absolute abundance of every unique TCRbeta CDR3 rearrangement. For each sample, productive Simpson clonality was calculated by taking the square root of Simpson's diversity index across productive rearrangements. TCRdb re-hosts the immuneACCESS table, in-frame sequences only. Its copies lack some clones; in the studies checked, an unresolved V gene accounts for under half of them, and the cause for the rest is not known. V and J calls and clone size are those listed in that table; D and trimming were worked out from the DNA. The sample table lists 350,000 or so clones, around 88% of them with a count of one. The leading ten clones occupy 1.5% to 2% of the sample.

Sequenced input: peripheral blood. The sequence is built from TRBV2 and TRBJ1-2, and perhaps TRBD1 as D gene, on 6 matching bases. This sequence originates from a woman in her twenties or thirties with COVID-19, enrolled during active disease. The encoded CDR3 is CASTEGGRSIYGYTF. DNA sequence: TGTGCCAGCACCGAGGGGGGGCGTAGTATCTATGGCTACACCTTC.